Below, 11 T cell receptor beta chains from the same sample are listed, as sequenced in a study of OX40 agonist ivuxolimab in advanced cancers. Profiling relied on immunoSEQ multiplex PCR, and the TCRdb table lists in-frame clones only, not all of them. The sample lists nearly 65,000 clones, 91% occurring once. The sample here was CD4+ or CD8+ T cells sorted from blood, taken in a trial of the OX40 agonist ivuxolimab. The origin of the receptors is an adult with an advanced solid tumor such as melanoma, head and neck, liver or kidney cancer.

This CDR3 is CATSRDRWGYEQYF. CDR3 DNA: TGTGCCACCAGCAGAGATCGGTGGGGGTACGAGCAGTACTTC. V usage is TRBV15 and J usage is TRBJ2-7; the D gene could be TRBD1 or TRBD2 (5 bases each). This CDR3 contains 14 residues. Germline CDR1 reads LNHNV; CDR2 reads YYDKDF (reference sequence). Trimming took 0 bases from V and 4 from J, leaving 10 bases between them.

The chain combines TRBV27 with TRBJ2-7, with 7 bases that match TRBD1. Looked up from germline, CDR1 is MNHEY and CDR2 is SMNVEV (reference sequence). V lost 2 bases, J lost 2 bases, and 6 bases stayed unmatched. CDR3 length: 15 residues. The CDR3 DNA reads TGTGCCAGCAGTTTACATACTACAGGGGCCTACGAGCAGTACTTC. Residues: CASSLHTTGAYEQYF.

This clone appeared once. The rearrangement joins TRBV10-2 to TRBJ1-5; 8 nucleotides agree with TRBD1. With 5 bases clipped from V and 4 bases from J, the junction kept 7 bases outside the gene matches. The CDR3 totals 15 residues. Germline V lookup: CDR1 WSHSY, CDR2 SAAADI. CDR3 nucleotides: TGCGCCAGCAGTACTGACAGGGGCCGGAATCAGCCCCAGCATTTT. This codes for CASSTDRGRNQPQHF.

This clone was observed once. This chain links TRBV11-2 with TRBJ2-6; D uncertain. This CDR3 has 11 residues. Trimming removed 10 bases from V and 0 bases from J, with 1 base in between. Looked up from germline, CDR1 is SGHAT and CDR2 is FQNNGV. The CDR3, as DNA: TGTGCCACCTCTGGGGCCAACGTCCTGACTTTC. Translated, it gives CATSGANVLTF. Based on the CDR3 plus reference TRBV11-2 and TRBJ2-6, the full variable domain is EAGVAQSPRYKIIEKRQSVAFWCNPISGHATLYWYQQILGQGPKLLIQFQNNGVVDDSQLPKDRFSAERLKGVDSTLKIQPAKLEDSAVYLCATSGANVLTFGAGSRLTVL.

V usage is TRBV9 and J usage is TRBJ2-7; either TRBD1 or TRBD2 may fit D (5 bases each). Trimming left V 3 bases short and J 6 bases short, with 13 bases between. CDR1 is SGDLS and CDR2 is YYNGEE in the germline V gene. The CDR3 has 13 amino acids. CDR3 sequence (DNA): TGTGCCAGCAGCGGACAGTCAGAGGGCGAGCAGTACTTC. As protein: CASSGQSEGEQYF.

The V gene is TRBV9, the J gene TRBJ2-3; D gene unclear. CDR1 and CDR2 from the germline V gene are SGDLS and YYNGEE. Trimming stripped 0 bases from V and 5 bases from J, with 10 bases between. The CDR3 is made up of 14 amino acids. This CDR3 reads CASSVGSDGDTQYF. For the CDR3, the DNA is TGTGCCAGCAGCGTAGGCTCCGACGGAGATACGCAGTATTTT.

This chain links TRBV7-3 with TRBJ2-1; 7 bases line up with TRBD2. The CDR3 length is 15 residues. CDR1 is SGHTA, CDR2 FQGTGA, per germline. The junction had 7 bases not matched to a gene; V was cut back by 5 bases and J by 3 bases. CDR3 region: CASSALAAGYNEQFF. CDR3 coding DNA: TGTGCCAGCAGCGCTCTAGCGGCAGGCTACAATGAGCAGTTCTTC.

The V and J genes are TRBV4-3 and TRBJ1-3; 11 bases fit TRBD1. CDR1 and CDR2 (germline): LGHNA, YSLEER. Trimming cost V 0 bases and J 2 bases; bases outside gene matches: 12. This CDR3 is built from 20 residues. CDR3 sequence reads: CASSQDLSWDRGETGNTIYF. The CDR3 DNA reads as TGCGCCAGCAGCCAAGATTTATCCTGGGACAGGGGGGAAACTGGAAACACCATATATTTT.

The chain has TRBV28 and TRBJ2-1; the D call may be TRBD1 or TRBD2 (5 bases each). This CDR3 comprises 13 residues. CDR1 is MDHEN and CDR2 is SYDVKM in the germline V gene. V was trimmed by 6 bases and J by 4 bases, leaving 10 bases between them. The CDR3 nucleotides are TGTGCCAGCAGGCCGGGACCGTACAATGAGCAGTTCTTC. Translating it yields CASRPGPYNEQFF.

CDR3 loop: CASRTRREGGGYTF. The CDR3, as DNA: TGTGCCAGCAGAACAAGAAGGGAAGGGGGTGGCTACACCTTC. The chain has TRBV9 and TRBJ1-2; maybe TRBD1 (6 bases). There are 14 residues in the CDR3. Germline V CDR1 and CDR2: SGDLS, YYNGEE. The V end lost 5 bases, the J end lost 7 bases, and 18 bases lay between the germline ends.

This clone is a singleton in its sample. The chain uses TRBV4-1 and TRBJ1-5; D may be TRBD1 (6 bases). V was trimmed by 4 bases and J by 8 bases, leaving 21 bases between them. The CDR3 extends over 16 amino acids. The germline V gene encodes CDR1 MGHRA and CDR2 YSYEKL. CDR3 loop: CASSPHVAGALEPQHF. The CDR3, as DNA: TGCGCCAGCAGCCCACATGTGGCAGGGGCTCTGGAGCCCCAGCATTTT.